This T cell receptor beta chain was identified in a study of T cell repertoires in cytomegalovirus infection. Study-wide context: Public TCR beta signatures indicated both CMV infection and matching HLA type.

TCRdb reprocessed the reads via MiXCR and lists one record per CDR3 protein. This sample yields over 150,000 distinct CDR3 sequences, of which roughly an eighth are seen a single time; roughly 27% belongs to the top ten. About this clonotype itself: Its specificity is unknown.

From germline, CDR1 is SQVTM and CDR2 ANQGSEA. V shed 6 bases and J shed 2 bases, with 11 bases lying between them. This CDR3 contains 12 residues. Notes on the study in general: HLA-C-restricted TCR beta clonotypes specific for CMV led the ex vivo response. Summed frequency of public TCR beta families distinguished CMV carriers with the relevant HLA.

This clonotype originated in a human donor in good health (CMV status not recorded). Some clones in this sample may be carry-over from other donors' samples. The sample taken for sequencing was PBMCs. The chain carries TRBV29-1 and TRBJ2-7; D gene uncertain. The CDR3 is CSVWTVAYEQYF. CDR3 sequence (DNA): TGCAGCGTATGGACGGTAGCCTACGAGCAGTACTTC.